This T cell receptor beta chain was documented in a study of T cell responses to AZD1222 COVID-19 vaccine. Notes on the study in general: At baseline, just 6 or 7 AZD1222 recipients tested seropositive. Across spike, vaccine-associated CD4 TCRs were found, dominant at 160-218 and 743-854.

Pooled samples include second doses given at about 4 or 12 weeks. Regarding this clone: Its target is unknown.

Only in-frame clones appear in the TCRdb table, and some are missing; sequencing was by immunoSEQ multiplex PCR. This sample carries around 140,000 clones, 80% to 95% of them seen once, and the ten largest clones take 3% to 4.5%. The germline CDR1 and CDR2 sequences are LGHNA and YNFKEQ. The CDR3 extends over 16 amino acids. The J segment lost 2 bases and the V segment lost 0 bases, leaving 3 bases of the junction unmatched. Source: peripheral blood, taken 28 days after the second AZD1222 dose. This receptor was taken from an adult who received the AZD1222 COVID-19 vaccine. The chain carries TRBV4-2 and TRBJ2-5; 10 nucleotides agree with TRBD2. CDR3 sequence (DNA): TGTGCCAGCAGCCAAGATGATAGCGGGAGGCAAGAGACCCAGTACTTC. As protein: CASSQDDSGRQETQYF.